This T cell receptor beta chain was sequenced during a study of shared clonotypes between healthy human individuals (dated by TCRdb to 2020 to 2021). About the investigation overall: A couple of women and three men aged 18 to 49 years were included in the cohort. Blood TCR repertoires of about 5 healthy adults were deeply sequenced to estimate repertoire size and the extent of clonotype sharing between individuals. To increase sequencing depth and limit assay-specific biases, different laboratories used diverse techniques to prepare libraries and sequence TCR repertoires. Per donor, leukapheresis produced somewhere between about 0.8 and 9 billion PBMCs. Per donor, three plates each were used for CD4 naive and CD4 memory, two for CD8 naive, and one for CD8 memory. Broader findings and caveats from the paper: Naive subsets generally had larger estimated clonotype richness than memory subsets. Sampling was restricted to blood, and TCR repertoires in tissues likely differ from the TCR repertoires found in blood. Rarefaction of sorted-subset datasets indicated incomplete sequencing despite the large sequencing depth. Pairwise subsampling led to the expectation that sequencing depth would affect the degree of clonotype sharing among donors. Compared with non-shared clonotypes, clonotypes shared by all four sorted-subset donors had higher generation probabilities. Across several donors, around 5% of naive CD4, approximately 3.6% of naive CD8, about 2.3% of memory CD4, and roughly 0.41% of memory CD8 clonotypes were shared. The small number of donors limited the genetic and exposure-history diversity represented.

Using the deep immunoSEQ assay, TCR CDR3 regions were amplified from genomic DNA by multiplex PCR. Extracted genomic DNA from each cell subset was spread evenly across all wells of several immunoSEQ 96-well plates, with each plate serving as a replicate. Each replicate PCR for sorted subsets received around 200 ng genomic DNA, equal to around 32,000 T cell genomes. Purified libraries were measured with a Qubit 3.0 fluorometer, size-checked on a Bioanalyzer 2100, and measured again with the KAPA Library Quantification kit. Every immunoSEQ 96-well plate was sequenced on a dedicated single-read 150-cycle Illumina NextSeq 550 flow cell. The published analysis was carried out like this. The immunoSEQ output contained only junctional sequences without quality scores, so filtering could not match that applied to full-length reads. Sequences were annotated with PyIR, a Python wrapper for IgBLAST v1.9, and V/J genes and CDR3 were assigned using IMGT germline references. Reads were removed for weak V/J assignments (E-value above 1e-6), missing CDR3, stop codons, out-of-frame junctions, or ambiguous translated residues. A V3J clonotype was defined by an identical inferred V gene, J gene, and CDR3 amino acid sequence. To compute the percentage overlap between repertoires, the number of shared unique clonotypes was divided by the size of the smaller repertoire. Repertoire richness was assessed with RTK rarefaction, the Chao1 estimator, and Recon v2.1 estimates of unobserved clonotypes. OLGA was used to compute generation probabilities for all TCRbeta clonotypes that the gDNA method yielded from several donors. TCRdb limited this immuneACCESS table to in-frame rearrangements with V and J called. A share of clones is missing; checked studies link under half to unresolved V genes, and the rest is unexplained. D and trimming were read from the DNA, whereas the V and J calls and clone size are those reported in that table. This sample gives about 1.5 million clones in total; 96% of them show up just once. The top ten hold about 1.2% of the sample.

The trim is 4 bases for V and 5 bases for J, with a gap of 11 bases between the germline ends. The germline V gene gives CDR1 as SQVTM and CDR2 as ANQGSEA. The CDR3 measures 12 amino acids from cysteine to phenylalanine. The CDR3 DNA has 36 bases and is translated from base 1. This clone was recorded once. Its antigen is currently not known. Within one base of it there is no much larger clone, and no base qualities were kept. Healthy HIV-negative adults with no recently reported acute infections or vaccinations were included as donors. Every donor was a Caucasian adult residing in Nashville, Tennessee, USA. Magnetic negative selection was used to enrich CD4+ T cells, after which naive cells were positively selected on CD45RA and the negative fraction became the memory subset. Blood was collected by leukapheresis, and PBMCs were isolated by Ficoll-Histopaque density gradient centrifugation and then cryopreserved in liquid nitrogen vapor phase. Purity and quantity of every magnetically sorted T cell population were checked by analytical flow cytometry. Genomic DNA was isolated from each sorted fraction and quantified by UV absorbance on a Nanodrop 2000c.

The TCR comes from a young man in good health. The receptor chain draws on TRBV29-1 and TRBJ2-5; too little of a D gene remains to name it. The sample taken for sequencing was naive CD4+ T cells sorted from blood. Sample cell subset or site, as interpreted from the label and publication: CD45RA+ positively selected. The bases read TGCAGCGTTGGGTCTGGGATTGAGACCCAGTACTTC. Its translation reads: CSVGSGIETQYF. When the CDR3 is completed using the reference TRBV29-1 and TRBJ2-5 genes on either side, the full variable domain is SAVISQKPSRDICQRGTSLTIQCQVDSQVTMMFWYRQQPGQSLTLIATANQGSEATYESGFVIDKFPISRPNLTFSTLTVSNMSPEDSSIYLCSVGSGIETQYFGPGTRLLVL.